This T cell receptor beta chain was identified in a study of T cells in pancreatic ductal adenocarcinoma. The selected patients with pancreatic ductal adenocarcinoma had surgery but no neoadjuvant therapy. With regard to this clone: What it binds is not known.

Using immunoSEQ multiplex PCR, the repertoire was profiled, and TCRdb retains in-frame clones only, with some absent. The data hold about 100,000 clones, with 90% to 95% observed a single time. Findings of the study overall: Compared with tumor, blood showed more total productive templates and about 8-fold more clonotypes. Mean clonality was roughly 0.1 in tumors and 0.06 to 0.085 in blood, not significantly different. The resected cohort was biased toward the minority with early-stage disease. Tumors hold more CD45RO+ effector T cells, which may bias toward lower diversity.

The receptor was derived from a human donor with pancreatic ductal adenocarcinoma. Sequencing was done on a sample of PBMCs.

This CDR3 reads CASSYRLGDYEQYF. In nucleotides, the CDR3 is TGTGCCAGTAGTTATCGACTAGGGGACTACGAGCAGTACTTC. This sequence joins TRBV19 and TRBJ2-7, with a weak D call TRBD2 (6 bases). With 5 bases removed from V and 3 bases from J, the gap between germline ends came to 14 bases. Germline V gives CDR1 LNHDA, CDR2 SQIVND (reference sequence). The CDR3 spans 14 residues.